These T cell receptor beta chains were read from a single sample in a study of T cell responses to AZD1222 COVID-19 vaccine. Using immunoSEQ multiplex PCR, the repertoire was profiled, and TCRdb retains in-frame clones only, with some absent. The sample lists 150,000 to 200,000 clones, around 94% seen once, with over 0.8% in the top ten. The material was peripheral blood, obtained on day 0 of AZD1222 vaccination. These TCRs come from an adult in good health. Each CDR3 is given with its conserved first and last residue. A D gene is named only where the DNA matches it firmly. Not all rows give a size; the values are once, few, many and, for expanded clones, a class.

>.|TRBJ1-5|TRBV7-2|.
TGTGCCAGCAGCTTATTTGCCTGGAACAATCAGCCCCAGCATTTT
CASSLFAWNNQPQHF
>.|TRBJ1-2|TRBV5-1|TRBD1
TGCGCCAGCAGCTCCGCCACGGACAGGGGTGGGACTGATGGCTACACCTTC
CASSSATDRGGTDGYTF
>once|TRBJ1-4|TRBV28|.
TGTGCCAGCACCTCGGGACTGCAGGCTAATGAAAAACTGTTTTTT
CASTSGLQANEKLFF
>.|TRBJ1-1|TRBV12-3/TRBV12-4|.
TGTGCCAGCAGACTATCGTACGGTGAAGCTTTCTTT
CASRLSYGEAFF
>.|TRBJ1-4|TRBV18|TRBD1
TGTGCCAGCTCACCGGGACAGGGGTCGGAAAAACTGTTTTTT
CASSPGQGSEKLFF
>.|TRBJ2-7|TRBV24-1|.
TGTGCCACCACCCGAGGGGGGATCTACGAGCAGTACTTC
CATTRGGIYEQYF
>.|TRBJ2-5|TRBV29-1|TRBD2
TGCAGCGTCAGAAGGGGACTAGCGGGGGGTGCCGAGACCCAGTACTTC
CSVRRGLAGGAETQYF
>.|TRBJ2-1|TRBV9|.
TGTGCCAGCCTCCGGGACTCCTCGGGGGATGAGCAGTTCTTC
CASLRDSSGDEQFF
>few|TRBJ1-1|TRBV11-3|.
TGTGCCAGCAGCGAACATTTGAACACTGAAGCTTTCTTT
CASSEHLNTEAFF
>.|TRBJ2-7|TRBV6-5|TRBD2
TGTGCCAGCACGGGCGGGGGGTACTACGAGCAGTACTTC
CASTGGGYYEQYF
>.|TRBJ1-4|TRBV11-2|.
TGTGCCAGCAGCTTAGATGGTGCTCCGAGGGGTGAAAAACTGTTTTTT
CASSLDGAPRGEKLFF
>.|TRBJ2-7|TRBV4-3|.
TGCGCCAGCAGCCAAGACAGGGTGGTCGAGCAGTACTTC
CASSQDRVVEQYF
>.|TRBJ2-3|TRBV7-6|TRBD2
TGTGCCAGCAGCTTAGGGCGGGGGGACCCGAGGGGCACAGATACGCAGTATTTT
CASSLGRGDPRGTDTQYF
>.|TRBJ1-6|TRBV6-5|.
TGTGCCAGCAGTTCCCAGGGGTATTCACCCCTCCACTTT
CASSSQGYSPLHF
>.|TRBJ2-5|TRBV9|.
TGTGCCAGCAGCGTAGGTCCGGCGAGCGGGCAAGAGACCCAGTACTTC
CASSVGPASGQETQYF
>.|TRBJ1-3|TRBV15|TRBD1
TGTGCCACCAGCAGAGGGACAGGGGTGTATGGAAACACCATATATTTT
CATSRGTGVYGNTIYF
>.|TRBJ1-4|TRBV9|.
TGTGCCAGCAGCCGCGGGGTTAATGAAAAACTGTTTTTT
CASSRGVNEKLFF
>.|TRBJ2-3|TRBV4-2|.
TGTGCCAGCAGCCAAGATAGGCAGCGATACACAGATACGCAGTATTTT
CASSQDRQRYTDTQYF
>.|TRBJ1-2|TRBV28|.
TGTGCCAGCAGTTTGTCGCATAACTATGGCTACACCTTC
CASSLSHNYGYTF
>.|TRBJ1-1|TRBV10-2|TRBD1
TGCGCCAGCAGAACGGGACAGAGGAACACTGAAGCTTTCTTT
CASRTGQRNTEAFF